A selection of T cell receptor beta chains follows, all from one sample in a study of blood T cells in healthy people across ages. Via MiXCR, TCRdb re-called the 5' RACE reads, giving one row per CDR3 protein. The sample records about 650,000 distinct CDR3 sequences, over 40% being singletons. Source material: blood. These receptors were collected from a woman of 80 years or more in good health. CDR3s include the opening cysteine and the closing phenylalanine or tryptophan. A D gene is named only where the DNA matches it firmly. Clone size appears in some rows only: once, few, many, or a class for an expanded clone.

d_call	v_call	clone_size	j_call	cdr3_aa	cdr3_nt
.	TRBV12-3/TRBV12-4	few	TRBJ2-2	CASSLDPGGELFF	TGTGCCAGCAGTTTAGACCCCGGCGGGGAGCTGTTTTTT
TRBD1	TRBV24-1	.	TRBJ2-3	CATSDPRGTDTDTQYF	TGTGCCACCAGTGATCCCAGGGGGACCGACACAGATACGCAGTATTTT
TRBD2	TRBV20-1	many	TRBJ2-3	CSAPVASGNPDTQYF	TGCAGTGCTCCCGTGGCTAGCGGGAATCCGGATACGCAGTATTTT
.	TRBV4-3	.	TRBJ2-6	CASSQLKGDGANVLTF	TGCGCCAGCAGCCAACTTAAAGGGGACGGGGCCAACGTCCTGACTTTC
.	TRBV5-1	many	TRBJ2-3	CASSTRQVPDTQYF	TGCGCCAGCAGCACGCGACAGGTCCCAGATACGCAGTATTTT
TRBD1	TRBV29-1	.	TRBJ1-2	CSVQPGQGAQGYTF	TGCAGCGTACAACCGGGACAGGGGGCGCAGGGCTACACCTTC
.	TRBV5-6	.	TRBJ2-7	CASSYSGARSSYEQYF	TGTGCCAGCAGCTACTCCGGGGCTAGGAGCTCCTACGAGCAGTACTTC
.	TRBV12-3/TRBV12-4	many	TRBJ1-2	CASSPRDGYNYGYTF	TGTGCCAGCAGTCCCCGGGACGGTTATAACTATGGCTACACCTTC
TRBD1	TRBV5-1	.	TRBJ1-1	CASSLVAGGSGGAFF	TGCGCCAGCAGCTTGGTGGCAGGGGGCTCCGGCGGAGCTTTCTTT
TRBD2	TRBV28	.	TRBJ2-1	CASSPLLAGVTRSYNEQFF	TGTGCCAGCAGTCCTTTACTAGCGGGGGTTACCCGCTCCTACAATGAGCAGTTCTTC
TRBD1	TRBV5-1	.	TRBJ1-4	CASSPQTGGGEKLFF	TGCGCCAGCAGCCCCCAGACAGGGGGCGGCGAAAAACTGTTTTTT
.	TRBV4-1	.	TRBJ2-7	CASSHLPGLPKYEQYF	TGCGCCAGCAGCCATCTCCCGGGACTGCCTAAATACGAGCAGTACTTC
TRBD1	TRBV25-1	.	TRBJ1-4	CASSESDRGLDEKLFF	TGTGCCAGCAGTGAATCAGACAGGGGGCTAGATGAAAAACTGTTTTTT
.	TRBV4-1	.	TRBJ1-2	CASSQNRGVYGYTF	TGCGCCAGCAGCCAAAACCGGGGGGTATATGGCTACACCTTC
TRBD2	TRBV20-1	many	TRBJ2-3	CSAPLAGGPPDTQYF	TGCAGTGCTCCCCTAGCGGGGGGGCCCCCAGATACGCAGTATTTT
.	TRBV6-4	few	TRBJ1-5	CASSDSLHFSNQPQHF	TGTGCCAGCAGTGACTCTCTACACTTTAGCAATCAGCCCCAGCATTTT
.	TRBV6-6	.	TRBJ1-4	CASSYDRAEKLFF	TGTGCCAGCAGTTACGACCGGGCCGAAAAACTGTTTTTT
.	TRBV10-3	.	TRBJ2-5	CAISESVQGGETQYF	TGTGCCATCAGTGAGTCTGTCCAGGGAGGAGAGACCCAGTACTTC
TRBD2	TRBV3-1	many	TRBJ2-1	CASSQSGGSVAYNEQFF	TGTGCCAGCAGCCAAAGCGGCGGGAGCGTGGCCTACAATGAGCAGTTCTTC
TRBD1	TRBV18	.	TRBJ1-2	CASSPWDSSNYGYTF	TGTGCCAGCTCACCCTGGGACAGCTCTAACTATGGCTACACCTTC
.	TRBV4-2	.	TRBJ2-5	CASSQDLRTEEIQYF	TGTGCCAGCAGCCAAGATCTTAGGACAGAAGAGATCCAGTACTTC
.	TRBV5-1	.	TRBJ1-2	CASSLNGGMNYGYTF	TGCGCCAGCAGCTTGAACGGAGGAATGAACTATGGCTACACCTTC
.	TRBV12-3/TRBV12-4	.	TRBJ1-4	CASSQRDGMEKLFF	TGTGCCAGCAGTCAACGGGACGGGATGGAAAAACTGTTTTTT
.	TRBV10-3	.	TRBJ2-1	CAISAPRLQETQFF	TGTGCCATCAGTGCCCCCAGACTCCAAGAGACCCAGTTCTTC
TRBD1	TRBV4-3	.	TRBJ2-7	CASSQEAFERGQGNEQYF	TGCGCCAGCAGCCAAGAGGCCTTCGAGCGAGGACAGGGTAACGAGCAGTACTTC
TRBD1	TRBV18	.	TRBJ1-2	CASSSRGLGYIF	TGTGCCAGCTCATCCAGGGGGCTCGGCTACATCTTC
.	TRBV5-1	.	TRBJ2-7	CASSVEGQVYEQYF	TGCGCCAGCAGCGTGGAAGGGCAGGTCTACGAGCAGTACTTC
TRBD1	TRBV7-2	few	TRBJ1-1	CASSLVPGGGTEAFF	TGTGCCAGCAGCTTAGTCCCAGGGGGCGGCACTGAAGCTTTCTTT
TRBD2	TRBV5-1	.	TRBJ2-7	CASSAYSGLTYEQYF	TGCGCCAGCAGCGCTTATAGCGGGCTAACCTACGAGCAGTACTTC
.	TRBV7-9	many	TRBJ2-3	CASSIWTITDTQYF	TGTGCCAGCAGCATATGGACTATCACAGATACGCAGTATTTT
TRBD1	TRBV20-1	many	TRBJ2-5	CSALRTGQETQYF	TGCAGTGCCCTAAGGACAGGACAAGAGACCCAGTACTTC
.	TRBV7-8	many	TRBJ1-5	CASRGGGPNQPQHF	TGTGCCAGCAGGGGGGGTGGACCTAATCAGCCCCAGCATTTT
.	TRBV10-3	many	TRBJ2-1	CAISDFGSEQFF	TGTGCCATCAGTGATTTCGGAAGTGAACAGTTCTTC